Listed here are 30 T cell receptor beta chains from one sample, sequenced in a study of shared clonotypes between healthy human individuals. In the naive CD8 group, cells lacked CD45RO and were positively selected for CCR7, so terminally differentiated effector memory CD45RA+ cells were left out. TCRdb's copy holds only in-frame clones and misses some; the assay was immunoSEQ multiplex PCR. The repertoire holds approximately 1.9 million clones, with just over 90% as singletons. Sequenced sample: naive CD8+ T cells from PBMCs. These receptors all come from a man aged 18 to 30 in good health. Some clones in this sample may be carry-over from other donors' samples.

The chain uses TRBV27 and TRBJ2-2; 8 bases line up with TRBD2. This CDR3 has 16 amino acids. Germline V gene sequence: CDR1 MNHEY, CDR2 SMNVEV (reference sequence). V lost 3 bases, J lost 6 bases, and 9 bases stayed unmatched. The CDR3 here is CASSFGGAQSPGELFF. CDR3 coding DNA: TGTGCCAGCAGTTTCGGGGGGGCGCAGAGCCCCGGGGAGCTGTTTTTT.

This clone has only one observation. The V gene is TRBV28, the J gene TRBJ1-2, with 7 bases aligning to TRBD1. V gave up 5 bases and J gave up 6 bases; unmatched junction bases: 12. The CDR3 length is 15 residues. Germline assignment: CDR1 MDHEN and CDR2 SYDVKM. DNA for the CDR3: TGTGCCAGCAGTACGCCACAGGGGTTAGGGGATGGCTACACCTTC. Its translation: CASSTPQGLGDGYTF.

This clone has just a few counts. The chain carries TRBV19 and TRBJ1-2; D perhaps matches TRBD1 (6 bases). Between the trimmed V and J ends, which lost 6 bases and 1 base, there was a span of 12 bases. The CDR3 covers 14 residues. Per the germline V gene, CDR1 is LNHDA and CDR2 is SQIVND (reference sequence). The DNA for the CDR3 is TGTGCCAGTAGCCCCAGGGGTAGTAACTATGGCTACACCTTC. This sequence encodes CASSPRGSNYGYTF.

The chain couples TRBV30 to TRBJ2-2; D call uncertain. Trimming cost V 7 bases and J 5 bases, with 11 bases left between them. CDR3 size: 12 residues. Looked up from germline, CDR1 is GTSNPN and CDR2 is SVGIG (reference sequence). The CDR3 DNA sequence: TGTGCCTCCGGATTAGGAACCGGGGAGCTGTTTTTT. This codes for CASGLGTGELFF.

This chain uses TRBV7-9 with TRBJ2-3; possibly TRBD1 or TRBD2 for D (6 bases each). Trimming left V 9 bases short and J 3 bases short, with 16 bases between. CDR3 length: 14 residues. Germline lookup yields CDR1 SEHNR and CDR2 FQNEAQ (reference sequence). The CDR3 DNA follows: TGTGCCAGTCAAGGGGGGAGAGGTACAGATACGCAGTATTTT. Translating gives CASQGGRGTDTQYF.

V gene TRBV29-1 combines with J gene TRBJ2-7, with 7 bases identical to TRBD1. Germline-derived CDR1 and CDR2 are SQVTM and ANQGSEA. V gave up 5 bases and J gave up 2 bases; unmatched junction bases: 3. CDR3 length: 12 residues. The CDR3 spells CSVTGAAYEQYF. The CDR3 DNA follows: TGCAGCGTTACAGGGGCAGCCTACGAGCAGTACTTC.

This clone was picked up one time. This chain joins TRBV6-5 and TRBJ2-5; D might be TRBD1 (5 bases). Per germline, CDR1 MNHEY and CDR2 SVGAGI. V was clipped by 2 bases and J by 4 bases, with 11 bases between them. The CDR3 totals 14 residues. The CDR3 DNA reads as TGTGCCAGCAGTTACCAGGGAAACACAGAGACCCAGTACTTC. Translated: CASSYQGNTETQYF.

V usage is TRBV5-4 and J usage is TRBJ1-3, with D possibly matching TRBD1 (5 bases). Trimming removed 2 bases at V and 3 bases at J, with 6 bases between. This CDR3 is 13 amino acids long. Germline CDR1 SGHNT, CDR2 YYREEE (reference sequence). The CDR3 DNA sequence: TGTGCCAGCAGCTTTGGGGGTGGAAACACCATATATTTT. As protein: CASSFGGGNTIYF.

V is TRBV5-1 and J is TRBJ2-1; 11 positions agree with TRBD2. Germline values: CDR1 SGHRS, CDR2 YFSETQ. J was trimmed by 1 base and V by 1 base; bases with no gene match: 22. The CDR3 runs to 23 residues. CDR3 nucleotides: TGCGCCAGCAGCTTGCATGAGGGTTCAAAGACTAGCGGGATAAAAGGGTCCTACAATGAGCAGTTCTTC. Its protein is CASSLHEGSKTSGIKGSYNEQFF.

The chain combines TRBV7-3 with TRBJ2-1, with D possibly being TRBD1 (6 bases). The CDR3 has 14 residues. CDR1 SGHTA and CDR2 FQGTGA come from the germline V gene. Trimming stripped 5 bases from V and 8 bases from J, with 16 bases between. The CDR3 DNA reads as TGTGCCAGCAGCCAAGACAGGACCCCCGATGAGCAGTTCTTC. Translating gives CASSQDRTPDEQFF.

Concerning this clone: Additional DNA sequences in this sample encode the identical CDR3. J is TRBJ2-3 and V is TRBV9; 7 bases agree with TRBD2. CDR3 length equals 15 residues. The V gene's germline CDR1 is SGDLS and CDR2 YYNGEE. V dropped 4 bases and J dropped 3; count of bases not matched to a gene: 8. The CDR3 bases are TGTGCCAGCAGCCCGGGTCCGGGAGGAACAGATACGCAGTATTTT. Translating gives CASSPGPGGTDTQYF.

CDR3 region: CASSFKRERLIYGYTF. DNA for the CDR3: TGTGCCAGCAGCTTCAAACGGGAGCGTTTGATCTATGGCTACACCTTC. The chain carries TRBV5-4 and TRBJ1-2, with D unresolved. Trimming cost V 2 bases and J 4 bases, with 18 bases left between them. CDR1 is SGHNT and CDR2 is YYREEE in the germline V gene (reference sequence). This CDR3 has 16 residues. Full variable domain (rest looked up from reference TRBV5-4 and TRBJ1-2): ETGVTQSPTHLIKTRGQQVTLRCSSQSGHNTVSWYQQALGQGPQFIFQYYREEENGRGNFPPRFSGLQFPNYSSELNVNALELDDSALYLCASSFKRERLIYGYTFGSGTRLTVV.

The chain uses TRBV28 and TRBJ2-7, with TRBD1 identical over 7 bases. With 6 bases clipped from V and 5 bases from J, the junction kept 10 bases outside the gene matches. CDR1 MDHEN and CDR2 SYDVKM come from the germline V gene. The CDR3 loop spans 14 amino acids. In nucleotides, the CDR3 is TGTGCCAGCAGCCTCCTGACAGGGAGAGACGAGCAGTACTTC. This sequence encodes CASSLLTGRDEQYF.

The chain links TRBV5-1 to TRBJ2-3; D tentatively fits TRBD1 or TRBD2 (6 bases each). The V and J ends lost 7 bases and 6 bases respectively, with 24 bases between them. Germline-derived CDR1 and CDR2 are SGHRS and YFSETQ. The CDR3 spans 16 residues. CDR3 sequence: CASAQSEGEAFDTQYF. CDR3 in DNA: TGCGCCAGCGCCCAGTCAGAGGGGGAGGCCTTCGATACGCAGTATTTT. Looking up the rest from reference TRBV5-1 and TRBJ2-3 gives the full variable domain: KAGVTQTPRYLIKTRGQQVTLSCSPISGHRSVSWYQQTPGQGLQFLFEYFSETQRNKGNFPGRFSGRQFSNSRSEMNVSTLELGDSALYLCASAQSEGEAFDTQYFGPGTRLTVL.

There are a few counts of this clone. The chain is built from TRBV2 and TRBJ1-5, with TRBD1 matching over 7 bases. V dropped 5 bases and J dropped 4; count of bases not matched to a gene: 8. The CDR3 spans 15 residues. Germline CDR1 SNHLY, CDR2 FYNNEI. CDR3 DNA: TGTGCCAGCAGTAGGACAGGAGAGCTTAATCAGCCCCAGCATTTT. As protein: CASSRTGELNQPQHF.

The chain employs TRBV6-5 and TRBJ2-1; 7 bases line up with TRBD1. V dropped 0 bases and J dropped 4; count of bases not matched to a gene: 6. Germline V CDR1 and CDR2: MNHEY, SVGAGI. This CDR3 is built from 16 residues. CDR3: CASSYSRGGEYNEQFF. In DNA form, the CDR3 reads TGTGCCAGCAGTTACTCCAGAGGGGGCGAGTACAATGAGCAGTTCTTC.

The chain couples TRBV5-1 to TRBJ2-3; D ambiguous. The V end lost 4 bases, the J end lost 0 bases, and 12 bases lay between the germline ends. This CDR3 region has 15 residues. Per germline, CDR1 SGHRS and CDR2 YFSETQ. In DNA, the CDR3 is TGCGCCAGCAGCGCCACCCCGACTAGCACAGATACGCAGTATTTT. It yields the protein CASSATPTSTDTQYF.

The chain recombines TRBV7-9 with TRBJ2-1; 7 bases align to TRBD2. The V gene's germline CDR1 is SEHNR and CDR2 FQNEAQ (reference sequence). The V and J ends lost 2 bases and 8 bases, in that order; junction bases with no gene match: 9. This CDR3 region has 15 residues. The DNA for the CDR3 is TGTGCCAGCAGCTTAAGTGGCGGGAGTGAAGATGAGCAGTTCTTC. Its protein is CASSLSGGSEDEQFF.

This clone was seen just once. The chain recombines TRBV7-9 with TRBJ2-6; D is undetermined. V lost 4 bases to trimming and J lost 1 base, with 8 bases between them. Germline V CDR1 and CDR2: SEHNR, FQNEAQ (reference sequence). The CDR3 runs to 15 residues. CDR3 DNA: TGTGCCAGCAGCTCCCGAGGTTCTGGGGCCAACGTCCTGACTTTC. Translation: CASSSRGSGANVLTF.

The chain uses TRBV7-9 and TRBJ2-5; 8 bases fit TRBD2. The CDR3 consists of 15 residues. Trimming took 4 bases from V and 5 from J; bases not matched to a gene: 9. The germline gives CDR1 SEHNR, CDR2 FQNEAQ (reference sequence). The chain's CDR3 is CASSSLPSGGETQYF. CDR3 nucleotide sequence: TGTGCCAGCAGCTCACTCCCCAGCGGGGGTGAGACCCAGTACTTC. The whole variable domain, filled in from reference TRBV7-9 and TRBJ2-5, reads DTGVSQNPRHKITKRGQNVTFRCDPISEHNRLYWYRQTLGQGPEFLTYFQNEAQLEKSRLLSDRFSAERPKGSFSTLEIQRTEQGDSAMYLCASSSLPSGGETQYFGPGTRLLVL.

This CDR3 reads CASSLGRKAYQETQYF. The CDR3 coding sequence is TGTGCCAGCAGCTTAGGCCGGAAGGCGTACCAAGAGACCCAGTACTTC. The gene calls are TRBV11-2 and TRBJ2-5; no reliable D call. Between the trimmed V and J ends, which lost 1 base and 0 bases, there was a span of 12 bases. The CDR3 consists of 16 residues. Germline V lookup: CDR1 SGHAT, CDR2 FQNNGV.

The chain uses TRBV7-2 and TRBJ1-2; 7 nucleotides match TRBD1. The CDR3 has 16 amino acids. Per the germline V gene, CDR1 is SGHTA and CDR2 is FQGNSA. The junction had 7 bases not matched to a gene; V was cut back by 3 bases and J by 0 bases. This CDR3 reads CASSFPRGGPNYGYTF. The CDR3 bases are TGTGCCAGCAGCTTCCCCAGGGGGGGACCTAACTATGGCTACACCTTC.

The chain carries TRBV30 and TRBJ2-7; TRBD1 is a possible D gene (6 bases). The CDR3 runs to 14 residues. Germline CDR1 reads GTSNPN; CDR2 reads SVGIG (reference sequence). Trimming shortened V by 3 bases and J by 4 bases, and 16 bases separated the two germline ends. This CDR3 reads CAWRGRGTPYEQYF. In DNA, the CDR3 is TGTGCCTGGAGAGGAAGGGGGACACCTTACGAGCAGTACTTC.

The J gene is TRBJ2-1, the V gene TRBV19; no clear D. The germline CDR1 and CDR2 sequences are LNHDA and SQIVND (reference sequence). This CDR3 comprises 17 residues. Deletions cut 6 bases from V and 6 bases from J, with 24 bases between. CDR3 amino acids: CASSEDHNNPPFNEQFF. The CDR3 DNA is TGTGCCAGTAGCGAGGACCATAATAATCCCCCCTTCAATGAGCAGTTCTTC.

The CDR3, as DNA: TGTGCCAGCAACCGGGACAGCAGCTCCTACAATGAGCAGTTCTTC. Protein sequence: CASNRDSSSYNEQFF. The V gene is TRBV6-1, the J gene TRBJ2-1; 7 nucleotides match TRBD1. The V and J ends lost 7 bases and 0 bases, in that order; junction bases with no gene match: 6. This CDR3 has 15 amino acids. Germline loops: CDR1 MNHNS, CDR2 SASEGT.

This clone is a singleton in its sample. The rearrangement joins TRBV2 to TRBJ2-7; 9 bases align to TRBD2. The CDR3 loop spans 15 amino acids. In germline, CDR1 is SNHLY, CDR2 FYNNEI. With V trimmed by 3 bases and J by 2 bases, 5 bases remained unmatched. CDR3 in DNA: TGTGCCAGCAGTGAGGCTAGCGGGGAAACCTACGAGCAGTACTTC. It yields the protein CASSEASGETYEQYF.

V usage is TRBV9 and J usage is TRBJ2-7, with 9 bases identical to TRBD2. CDR1 and CDR2 (germline): SGDLS, YYNGEE. Trimming cost V 3 bases and J 8 bases; bases outside gene matches: 9. The CDR3 is 14 residues long. This CDR3 reads CASSGSGSAHQQYF. For the CDR3, the DNA is TGTGCCAGCAGCGGTAGCGGGAGCGCGCATCAGCAGTACTTC.

This rearrangement joins TRBV6-5 to TRBJ2-1; D is perhaps TRBD2 (7 bases). The CDR3 consists of 16 residues. V lost 0 bases to trimming and J lost 10 bases, with 19 bases between them. The germline gives CDR1 MNHEY, CDR2 SVGAGI. CDR3 loop: CASSYSTIGGGGEQFF. The CDR3 bases are TGTGCCAGCAGTTACTCGACAATTGGCGGGGGCGGGGAGCAGTTCTTC.

The chain joins TRBV27 to TRBJ2-7; TRBD2 matches at 11 bases. Trimming removed 6 bases from V and 2 bases from J; junction bases left unmatched: 6. Germline values: CDR1 MNHEY, CDR2 SMNVEV (reference sequence). The CDR3 sequence is 15 residues long. In DNA form, the CDR3 reads TGTGCCAGCAGGGGGGGGACTAGCGGACCCTACGAGCAGTACTTC. Its translation: CASRGGTSGPYEQYF.

In this sample, this clone turned up once. This chain uses TRBV16 with TRBJ1-3; D unclear. The CDR3 loop spans 15 amino acids. Germline assignment: CDR1 KGHSY and CDR2 FQNENV. Trimming cost V 1 base and J 2 bases, with 9 bases left between them. CDR3 sequence reads: CASSQWSSPGNTIYF. The CDR3, as DNA: TGTGCCAGCAGCCAATGGTCCAGTCCTGGAAACACCATATATTTT.